Below, 27 T cell receptor beta chains from the same sample are listed, as sequenced in a study of blood T cell repertoires in COVID-19 (TCRdb year 2020). Receptors were amplified or captured by the immunoSEQ multiplex PCR assay. In TCRdb, the immuneACCESS table is reduced to in-frame sequences with V and J assigned. These tables do not hold every clone; where another copy was compared, an unresolved V gene accounts for under half, and the others remain unexplained. This sample holds around 430,000 clones; around 88% were observed only once. The top ten clones comprise around 12% of the sample. The sequenced material came from peripheral blood. All receptors come from a woman aged 45-65 years with COVID-19, enrolled during active disease.

The gene calls are TRBV7-9 and TRBJ2-1; D gene uncertain. The CDR3 totals 14 residues. Germline V CDR1 and CDR2: SEHNR, FQNEAQ (reference sequence). V lost 4 bases and J 8 bases, leaving 15 bases between the germline ends. The CDR3 DNA follows: TGTGCCAGCAGCTCACCAGACTTCGGCGATGAGCAGTTCTTC. Encoded protein: CASSSPDFGDEQFF.

V usage is TRBV6-1 and J usage is TRBJ2-7, with 9 bases that match TRBD1. Germline trimming cut 1 base from V and 3 bases from J; bases unmatched to any gene: 4. The V gene's germline CDR1 is MNHNS and CDR2 SASEGT. The length of the CDR3 is 15 residues. CDR3 in DNA: TGTGCCAGCAGTGAAGAATGGGGACAGGGCTACGAGCAGTACTTC. Translating it yields CASSEEWGQGYEQYF.

V is TRBV30 and J is TRBJ2-5, with 10 bases identical to TRBD1. V trimming: 1 base; J trimming: 4 bases; junction bases outside the gene matches: 6. CDR3 length: 15 residues. Looked up from germline, CDR1 is GTSNPN and CDR2 is SVGIG (reference sequence). The CDR3 loop is CAWSGGQGSRETQYF. The CDR3 region has the DNA TGTGCCTGGAGTGGGGGACAGGGGAGTCGAGAGACCCAGTACTTC.

The chain is built from TRBV24-1 and TRBJ2-3, with 9 bases fitting TRBD2. CDR1 and CDR2 (germline): KGHDR, SFDVKD. J was trimmed by 5 bases and V by 5 bases; bases with no gene match: 16. This CDR3 has 18 amino acids. The CDR3 sequence: CATSALGRGGQRIDTQYF. DNA of the CDR3: TGTGCCACCAGTGCCCTGGGGCGGGGGGGCCAGAGGATAGATACGCAGTATTTT.

This clone was counted a single time. This chain uses TRBV5-1 with TRBJ2-7; TRBD2 is a possible D gene (5 bases). V lost 0 bases to trimming and J lost 2 bases, with 12 bases between them. CDR1 is SGHRS and CDR2 is YFSETQ in the germline V gene. The CDR3 runs 15 residues. Here the CDR3 DNA reads TGCGCCAGCAGCTTGGTTCGGGGAGCGGCCTACGAGCAGTACTTC. Translation: CASSLVRGAAYEQYF.

V is TRBV24-1 and J is TRBJ2-5; the D gene is possibly TRBD2 (7 bases). With 3 bases removed from V and 1 base from J, the gap between germline ends came to 11 bases. Germline V gene data show CDR1 as KGHDR and CDR2 as SFDVKD. There are 15 residues in the CDR3. The CDR3 DNA reads as TGTGCCACCAGTGATCGAGGGGGGGCCCAAGAGACCCAGTACTTC. It translates to CATSDRGGAQETQYF.

The rearrangement links TRBV6-1 to TRBJ1-2; TRBD1 is a possible D gene (6 bases). The CDR3 is made up of 14 amino acids. CDR1 and CDR2 (germline): MNHNS, SASEGT. V was cut by 11 bases and J by 7 bases, with 23 bases left in between. In nucleotides, the CDR3 is TGTGCCGGAACCGGGGGGAGGGGGGACCCTGGCTACACCTTC. Translating it yields CAGTGGRGDPGYTF.

The chain couples TRBV19 to TRBJ1-5; TRBD1 is a possible D gene (5 bases). The CDR3 loop spans 14 amino acids. The germline V gene encodes CDR1 LNHDA and CDR2 SQIVND (reference sequence). Trimming stripped 11 bases from V and 3 bases from J, with 17 bases between. CDR3 protein: CASEGARNNQPQHF. CDR3 DNA sequence: TGTGCCTCTGAAGGGGCGAGAAACAATCAGCCCCAGCATTTT.

The chain has TRBV6-5 and TRBJ1-2, with 7 bases lining up with TRBD1. Germline assignment: CDR1 MNHEY and CDR2 SVGAGI. J was trimmed by 5 bases and V by 6 bases; bases with no gene match: 9. This CDR3 region has 14 residues. The CDR3 bases are TGTGCCAGCAGCTGGACAGGCCTGGATTATGGCTACACCTTC. Translation: CASSWTGLDYGYTF.

The V call is TRBV27, the J call TRBJ1-2; D possibly corresponds to TRBD1 (6 bases). This CDR3 has 13 amino acids. CDR1 is MNHEY and CDR2 is SMNVEV in the germline V gene (reference sequence). The germline V and J ends were trimmed by 3 bases and 8 bases, with 13 bases remaining between them. The CDR3 loop is CASSLRGFGGYTF. For the CDR3, the DNA is TGTGCCAGCAGTTTGAGGGGGTTCGGGGGCTACACCTTC.

V is TRBV24-1 and J is TRBJ2-1; tentative D call: TRBD2 (5 bases). Looked up from germline, CDR1 is KGHDR and CDR2 is SFDVKD. The germline V and J ends were trimmed by 4 bases and 1 base, with 7 bases remaining between them. The CDR3 length is 14 residues. CDR3 residues: CATSEAGSYNEQFF. The CDR3 DNA reads TGTGCCACCAGTGAGGCGGGTTCCTACAATGAGCAGTTCTTC.

The rearrangement uses TRBV7-3 and TRBJ2-7; 10 nucleotides align to TRBD2. Germline CDR1 is SGHTA and CDR2 is FQGTGA. The CDR3 is made up of 15 amino acids. Trimming at V came to 4 bases and at J to 4 bases, leaving 7 bases not matched to a gene. The CDR3 protein is CASSSGLAAPYEQYF. Here the CDR3 DNA reads TGTGCCAGCAGCTCAGGACTAGCGGCCCCTTACGAGCAGTACTTC. Looking up the rest from reference TRBV7-3 and TRBJ2-7 gives the full variable domain: GAGVSQTPSNKVTEKGKYVELRCDPISGHTALYWYRQSLGQGPEFLIYFQGTGAADDSGLPNDRFFAVRPEGSVSTLKIQRTERGDSAVYLCASSSGLAAPYEQYFGPGTRLTVT.

This clone was detected many times. This rearrangement joins TRBV30 to TRBJ2-1; possibly TRBD1 for D (5 bases). This CDR3 has 12 amino acids. Trimming left V 5 bases short and J 4 bases short, with 9 bases between. CDR1 and CDR2 (germline): GTSNPN, SVGIG (reference sequence). The chain's CDR3 is CAWERGYNEQFF. CDR3 DNA sequence: TGTGCCTGGGAAAGGGGTTACAATGAGCAGTTCTTC.

In its sample, this clone was seen a few times. This chain links TRBV7-2 with TRBJ1-3; TRBD1 is a possible D gene (6 bases). In germline, CDR1 is SGHTA, CDR2 FQGNSA. V was clipped by 8 bases and J by 0 bases, with 14 bases between them. The CDR3 consists of 15 residues. The CDR3 nucleotides are TGTGCCAGCGGCAACAGGGCAGGCTCTGGAAACACCATATATTTT. It is translated as CASGNRAGSGNTIYF.

The V gene is TRBV5-6, the J gene TRBJ1-3, with 7 positions matching TRBD1. The J segment lost 2 bases and the V segment lost 2 bases, leaving 1 base of the junction unmatched. In germline, CDR1 is SGHDT, CDR2 YYEEEE. CDR3 length equals 14 residues. The CDR3 sequence is CASSLTGAGNTIYF. The CDR3 bases are TGTGCCAGCAGCTTAACAGGGGCTGGAAACACCATATATTTT.

The genes are TRBV11-2 and TRBJ2-2; D gene ambiguous. Trimming took 0 bases from V and 0 from J, leaving 5 bases between them. Germline V gives CDR1 SGHAT, CDR2 FQNNGV. This CDR3 has 15 residues. The CDR3 region is CASSLEGANTGELFF. In DNA form, the CDR3 reads TGTGCCAGCAGCTTAGAGGGCGCGAACACCGGGGAGCTGTTTTTT. The variable domain in full, completed from reference TRBV11-2 and TRBJ2-2, reads EAGVAQSPRYKIIEKRQSVAFWCNPISGHATLYWYQQILGQGPKLLIQFQNNGVVDDSQLPKDRFSAERLKGVDSTLKIQPAKLEDSAVYLCASSLEGANTGELFFGEGSRLTVL.

The chain links TRBV6-5 to TRBJ1-1; D gene ambiguous. Germline loops: CDR1 MNHEY, CDR2 SVGAGI. The CDR3 spans 14 residues. V shed 8 bases and J shed 6 bases, with 19 bases lying between them. CDR3 amino acids: CASEPRPRVSEAFF. The CDR3 DNA reads as TGTGCCAGCGAGCCCCGGCCGCGGGTGTCTGAAGCTTTCTTT.

The chain uses TRBV12-5 and TRBJ2-3, with 12 positions matching TRBD2. The V and J ends lost 5 bases and 9 bases, in that order; junction bases with no gene match: 15. CDR1 and CDR2 (germline): LGHNT, FRNRAP. The CDR3 sequence is 17 residues long. Here the CDR3 DNA reads TGTGCTAGTGGTCCACCCGGGGCTAGCGGGGGGGCGAGGACGCAGTATTTT. This codes for CASGPPGASGGARTQYF. The full variable domain, its missing parts supplied by reference TRBV12-5 and TRBJ2-3, is DARVTQTPRHKVTEMGQEVTMRCQPILGHNTVFWYRQTMMQGLELLAYFRNRAPLDDSGMPKDRFSAEMPDATLATLKIQPSEPRDSAVYFCASGPPGASGGARTQYFGPGTRLTVL.

The V gene is TRBV3-1 (or the pseudogene TRBV3-2), the J gene TRBJ2-4; no definite D call. This CDR3 is built from 14 residues. Germline values: CDR1 LGHDT, CDR2 YNNKEL (reference sequence). Trimming pared 8 bases from V and 8 bases from J, leaving 19 bases between. CDR3 residues: CASSQRSVWDIQYF. CDR3 DNA sequence: TGTGCCAGCTCCCAACGGAGCGTCTGGGACATTCAGTACTTC.

The CDR3 reads CASSQGPLQVTDTQYF. Written as DNA, the CDR3 is TGTGCCAGCAGCCAAGGACCTCTCCAGGTGACAGATACGCAGTATTTT. This chain links TRBV3-1 (or the pseudogene TRBV3-2) with TRBJ2-3; D ambiguous. Germline values: CDR1 LGHDT, CDR2 YNNKEL (reference sequence). The germline V and J ends were trimmed by 1 base and 3 bases, with 14 bases remaining between them. This CDR3 region has 16 residues.

The chain couples TRBV6-6 to TRBJ1-3, with 8 bases fitting TRBD1. Germline V CDR1 and CDR2: MNHNY, SVGAGI (reference sequence). With 2 bases clipped from V and 2 bases from J, the junction kept 5 bases outside the gene matches. The CDR3 is made up of 16 amino acids. CDR3 amino acids: CASSYPMDRAGNTIYF. As DNA, the CDR3 is TGTGCCAGCAGTTACCCCATGGACAGGGCTGGAAACACCATATATTTT.

This sequence joins TRBV28 and TRBJ2-2, with 10 bases lining up with TRBD2. Trimming cost V 7 bases and J 6 bases; bases outside gene matches: 8. The CDR3 has 15 amino acids. The V gene's germline CDR1 is MDHEN and CDR2 SYDVKM. In DNA, the CDR3 is TGTGCCAGCACTTTTAGCGGGGGGACTCCCGGGGAGCTGTTTTTT. Translation: CASTFSGGTPGELFF.

Concerning this clone itself: The junction does not match germline at one end; this may be a read error. V gene TRBV5-5 combines with J gene TRBJ1-4; D unresolved. This CDR3 is built from 13 residues. Looked up from germline, CDR1 is SGHKS and CDR2 is YYEKEE (reference sequence). CDR3 protein: CASSLAWREKLFF. In nucleotides, the CDR3 is TGTGCCAGCAGTTTGGCGTGGAGAGAAAAACTGTTTTTT.

The chain is built from TRBV3-1 (or the pseudogene TRBV3-2) and TRBJ1-3; tentatively, D is TRBD1 (5 bases). Trimming took 8 bases from V and 0 from J, leaving 11 bases between them. This CDR3 contains 14 residues. Germline V lookup: CDR1 LGHDT, CDR2 YNNKEL (reference sequence). Here the CDR3 DNA reads TGTGCCAGCGGTGACAGCGCCTCTGGAAACACCATATATTTT. It specifies CASGDSASGNTIYF.

This chain connects TRBV5-5 to TRBJ2-5; 7 bases agree with TRBD1. Unmatched junction bases numbered 10, after V lost 3 bases and J lost 2 bases. Germline assignment: CDR1 SGHKS and CDR2 YYEKEE (reference sequence). This CDR3 region has 16 residues. CDR3 residues: CASSSTLGGSQETQYF. The CDR3 DNA reads TGTGCCAGCAGCTCGACCCTAGGGGGCAGTCAAGAGACCCAGTACTTC.

This chain links TRBV9 with TRBJ2-1, with D tentatively TRBD1 (6 bases). Trimming shortened V by 3 bases and J by 3 bases, and 10 bases separated the two germline ends. Germline V gene data show CDR1 as SGDLS and CDR2 as YYNGEE. The CDR3 is 14 residues long. CDR3 protein: CASSARTVYNEQFF. DNA for the CDR3: TGTGCCAGCAGCGCCCGGACAGTCTACAATGAGCAGTTCTTC.

The J gene is TRBJ1-2, the V gene TRBV14; 7 bases agree with TRBD1. This CDR3 has 14 amino acids. Losses at the gene ends were 3 bases for V and 6 bases for J; bases not matched to a gene: 7. CDR1 SGHDN and CDR2 FVKESK come from the germline V gene. The CDR3 region has the DNA TGTGCCAGCAGCCAGGTCAGACAGGGAGATGGCTACACCTTC. It encodes CASSQVRQGDGYTF.